A single sample is the source of the 15 T cell receptor beta chains below, sequenced in a study of HIV-infected children after antiretroviral therapy interruption. RNA-based 3' RACE libraries used unique molecular identifiers. TCRdb itself ran the 3' RACE reads through MiXCR, one entry per CDR3 protein. The table includes around 40,000 distinct CDR3 sequences, about 7% detected once. Treatment meaning: PENTA 11 planned treatment interruption arm or continuous ART arm. This sample comprised CD45RA+ CD4+ T cells from PBMCs, pooled from several time points, obtained from a donor given antiretroviral therapy, either interrupted or continuous. Sample subset: naive CD4+ CD45RA+ CD45RO- T cells. Receptors were obtained from a pool of human donors with HIV.

This clonotype was seen repeatedly, ten times or more. The chain has TRBV7-9 and TRBJ2-2; D ambiguous. V lost 5 bases and J lost 7, with 8 bases in between. The CDR3 spans 12 residues. Germline-derived CDR1 and CDR2 are SEHNR and FQNEAQ (reference sequence). The CDR3 is CASSRQVGELFF. DNA for the CDR3: TGTGCCAGCAGCAGACAAGTCGGGGAGCTGTTTTTT. Together with reference TRBV7-9 and TRBJ2-2, the CDR3 gives the full variable domain: DTGVSQNPRHKITKRGQNVTFRCDPISEHNRLYWYRQTLGQGPEFLTYFQNEAQLEKSRLLSDRFSAERPKGSFSTLEIQRTEQGDSAMYLCASSRQVGELFFGEGSRLTVL.

This clonotype showed up many times. The rearrangement links TRBV28 to TRBJ1-2; TRBD1 aligns across 7 bases. Germline V lookup: CDR1 MDHEN, CDR2 SYDVKM. V trimming: 6 bases; J trimming: 4 bases; junction bases outside the gene matches: 8. The CDR3 is 14 residues long. CDR3 DNA sequence: TGTGCCAGCAGACCCGAAGGGACAGCCTATGGCTACACCTTC. Translated, it gives CASRPEGTAYGYTF.

In this sample, this clonotype turned up many times. The rearrangement uses TRBV7-2 and TRBJ2-1; D is perhaps TRBD1 or TRBD2 (7 bases each). V was trimmed by 2 bases and J by 3 bases, leaving 14 bases between them. Germline assignment: CDR1 SGHTA and CDR2 FQGNSA. CDR3 length: 16 amino acids. The CDR3 loop reads CASSLQTGRVYNEQFF. CDR3 coding DNA: TGTGCCAGCAGCTTACAGACAGGGAGGGTCTACAATGAGCAGTTCTTC.

This clonotype appeared many times. V is TRBV20-1 and J is TRBJ2-7; perhaps TRBD2 as D (5 bases). V shed 3 bases and J shed 2 bases, with 20 bases lying between them. The germline CDR1 and CDR2 sequences are DFQATT and SNEGSKA (reference sequence). The CDR3 contains 16 residues. The CDR3 sequence is CSARRTVDTETYEQYF. In DNA, the CDR3 is TGCAGTGCTAGGCGGACTGTCGATACAGAAACCTACGAGCAGTACTTC.

This rearrangement joins TRBV24-1 to TRBJ1-6; D remains unclear. The CDR3 runs to 15 residues. The V gene lost 5 bases and the J gene lost 0 bases, with 7 bases spanning the gap. The V gene's germline CDR1 is KGHDR and CDR2 SFDVKD. The CDR3 nucleotides are TGTGCCACCAGTGCCGGGAGCTCCTATAATTCACCCCTCCACTTT. Translating it yields CATSAGSSYNSPLHF.

This clonotype was counted at least ten times. The chain couples TRBV6-5 to TRBJ2-2; 8 nucleotides line up with TRBD2. V was clipped by 7 bases and J by 3 bases; unmatched bases: 13. Germline V gene sequence: CDR1 MNHEY, CDR2 SVGAGI. The CDR3 spans 17 residues. The CDR3 here is CASTLRTRGGDTGELFF. In nucleotides, the CDR3 is TGTGCCAGCACCCTCAGAACCCGGGGGGGCGACACCGGGGAGCTGTTTTTT.

The gene calls are TRBV5-8 and TRBJ2-2; D may be TRBD1 or TRBD2 (6 bases each). V lost 4 bases and J 0 bases, leaving 16 bases between the germline ends. There are 17 residues in the CDR3. Germline values: CDR1 SGHTS, CDR2 YDEGEE. CDR3 coding DNA: TGTGCCAGCAGCCAAGATCGGGGGACAACGAACACCGGGGAGCTGTTTTTT. It is translated as CASSQDRGTTNTGELFF. Filled out from reference TRBV5-8 and TRBJ2-2, the complete variable domain reads EAGVTQSPTHLIKTRGQQATLRCSPISGHTSVYWYQQALGLGLQFLLWYDEGEERNRGNFPPRFSGRQFPNYSSELNVNALELEDSALYLCASSQDRGTTNTGELFFGEGSRLTVL.

This clonotype was recorded many times. The chain carries TRBV6-1 and TRBJ1-4; TRBD1 is a possible D gene (5 bases). V lost 2 bases to trimming and J lost 6 bases, with 16 bases between them. The CDR3 consists of 16 residues. Germline V gene sequence: CDR1 MNHNS, CDR2 SASEGT. CDR3 bases: TGTGCCAGCAGTGAAATCTTTTCAGGGTGGGATGAAAAACTGTTTTTT. Amino acids: CASSEIFSGWDEKLFF.

This clonotype was detected many times. The chain recombines TRBV20-1 with TRBJ2-7; no clear D gene. V dropped 0 bases and J dropped 5 bases, with 2 bases sitting between them. The CDR3 is 10 amino acids. The germline V gene has CDR1 DFQATT and CDR2 SNEGSKA (reference sequence). The CDR3 DNA reads as TGCAGTGCTAGAGATCACGAGCAGTACTTC. This translates into CSARDHEQYF.

V is TRBV27 and J is TRBJ2-1; 10 nucleotides match TRBD2. The germline V gene encodes CDR1 MNHEY and CDR2 SMNVEV (reference sequence). V gave up 0 bases and J gave up 3 bases; unmatched junction bases: 2. The CDR3 loop spans 16 amino acids. CDR3 protein: CASSLSLAGGYNEQFF. For the CDR3, the DNA is TGTGCCAGCAGTTTATCATTAGCGGGAGGCTACAATGAGCAGTTCTTC.

The chain has TRBV2 and TRBJ1-3; D uncertain. Germline CDR1 reads SNHLY; CDR2 reads FYNNEI. V lost 8 bases to trimming and J lost 7 bases, with 12 bases between them. This CDR3 region has 12 residues. The CDR3 is CASSGFGNTIYF. In nucleotides, the CDR3 is TGTGCCAGCTCGGGCTTTGGGAACACCATATATTTT.

The sample holds a few counts of this clonotype. V is TRBV7-7 and J is TRBJ2-1; 8 bases agree with TRBD2. Germline V gene lookup returns CDR1 SSHAT and CDR2 FNYEAQ (reference sequence). V trimming: 0 bases; J trimming: 4 bases; junction bases outside the gene matches: 2. The CDR3 has 15 residues. The CDR3 DNA sequence: TGTGCCAGCAGCTTAGCAGCGGGGGTTTACAATGAGCAGTTCTTC. This sequence encodes CASSLAAGVYNEQFF.

V and J are TRBV29-1 and TRBJ2-3; 7 bases align to TRBD1. The CDR3 contains 12 residues. Per the germline V gene, CDR1 is SQVTM and CDR2 is ANQGSEA. J was trimmed by 6 bases and V by 7 bases; bases with no gene match: 7. The CDR3 nucleotides read TGCAGCGCCGTACAGGGGCCGGATACGCAGTATTTT. It encodes CSAVQGPDTQYF.

By its share, this clonotype is medium-sized. The chain links TRBV6-6 to TRBJ1-1; possibly TRBD1 for D (5 bases). V was trimmed by 8 bases and J by 14 bases, leaving 27 bases between them. Germline CDR1 MNHNY, CDR2 SVGAGI (reference sequence). The CDR3 contains 14 residues. This chain's CDR3 is CASGDSGVNTEVFF. CDR3 sequence (DNA): TGTGCCAGCGGTGACTCGGGGGTTAACACAGAAGTCTTCTTT.

This clonotype was seen a few times. This may stem from a read error, because a much larger clone lies one nucleotide away. The genes are TRBV6-5 and TRBJ2-2, with unresolved D. The CDR3 runs to 17 residues. The germline CDR1 and CDR2 sequences are MNHEY and SVGAGI. This CDR3 reads CTSSTRRPSTNTGELFF. The CDR3 DNA reads TGTACCAGCAGTACTCGACGGCCCAGTACGAACACCGGGGAGCTGTTTTTT.